Below, 21 T cell receptor beta chains from the same sample are listed, as sequenced in a study of blood T cell repertoires in COVID-19 (dated by TCRdb to 2020 to 2021). Receptor amplification or capture employed the immunoSEQ multiplex PCR assay. TCRdb holds this immuneACCESS table with in-frame rearrangements only. Some clones are missing; in checked studies, unresolved V genes explain under half, and the rest has no known cause. The sample yields roughly 200,000 clones; around 76% were counted once. The ten largest account for approximately 8.6% of the sample. Sequencing was performed on peripheral blood. The receptors derive from a woman aged 50 to 60 with active or convalescent COVID-19.

CDR3 coding DNA: TGTGCCAGCAGCTTCGGTGGGCCCTACTATAATTCACCCCTCCACTTT. Amino acid sequence: CASSFGGPYYNSPLHF. V usage is TRBV13 and J usage is TRBJ1-6, with D unresolved. This CDR3 has 16 residues. Germline V gene data show CDR1 as PRHDT and CDR2 as FYEKMQ (reference sequence). Trimming shortened V by 3 bases and J by 3 bases, and 12 bases separated the two germline ends.

A few counts support this clone. The rearrangement uses TRBV11-2 and TRBJ2-2; possible D gene TRBD2, 6 bases. The CDR3 extends over 15 amino acids. Trimming took off 5 bases at V and 1 base at J, with 11 bases between the two ends. Germline V lookup: CDR1 SGHAT, CDR2 FQNNGV. The CDR3: CASSPGLLNTGELFF. CDR3 nucleotides: TGTGCCAGCAGCCCGGGACTCTTGAACACCGGGGAGCTGTTTTTT.

This chain connects TRBV7-2 to TRBJ1-6; D remains ambiguous. Germline V gene lookup returns CDR1 SGHTA and CDR2 FQGNSA. The V and J ends lost 7 bases and 6 bases respectively, with 10 bases between them. The CDR3 has 13 residues. This CDR3 is CASTHSLNSPLHF. DNA for the CDR3: TGTGCCAGCACCCACAGCCTTAATTCACCCCTCCACTTT.

The chain employs TRBV18 and TRBJ2-7; maybe TRBD1 (6 bases). V lost 2 bases and J 6 bases, leaving 14 bases between the germline ends. CDR1 is KGHSH, CDR2 LQKENI, per germline. The CDR3 is 14 residues long. The CDR3 spells CASSPGAGAGEQYF. The CDR3 DNA follows: TGTGCCAGCTCACCAGGGGCAGGGGCGGGCGAGCAGTACTTC.

This clone was counted a single time. Its ends do not fully match the called genes, so a read error is possible. The V call is TRBV2, the J call TRBJ2-1; TRBD2 is a possible D gene (6 bases). In germline, CDR1 is SNHLY, CDR2 FYNNEI. The CDR3 sequence is 12 residues long. For the CDR3, the DNA is TGTGCCAGCAGTGGGCGTGGCGGGGAGGAGGTCTTC. Amino acids: CASSGRGGEEVF.

This clone showed up just a few times. The rearrangement links TRBV30 to TRBJ1-6; a weak D match, TRBD1 (5 bases). The germline gives CDR1 GTSNPN, CDR2 SVGIG (reference sequence). Trimming took 7 bases from V and 1 from J, leaving 11 bases between them. The CDR3 has 14 amino acids. CDR3 DNA: TGTGCCTCTGCGGGGGAGTCCTATAATTCACCCCTCCACTTT. This sequence encodes CASAGESYNSPLHF.

The chain carries TRBV6-2 or TRBV6-3 and TRBJ2-7; 11 nucleotides match TRBD2. Germline CDR1 MNHEY, CDR2 SVGEGT. V trimming: 5 bases; J trimming: 4 bases; junction bases outside the gene matches: 10. The CDR3 spans 16 residues. The CDR3 region has the DNA TGTGCCAGCAGTGGCCGGCTAGCGGGGGGCCGTTACGAGCAGTACTTC. This encodes CASSGRLAGGRYEQYF.

This clone was picked up many times. CDR3 DNA: TGTGCCAGCAGCCAAGACCCCCAGCAGGGCGTCTATGGCTACACCTTC. Residues: CASSQDPQQGVYGYTF. J is TRBJ1-2 and V is TRBV3-1 (or the pseudogene TRBV3-2), with D perhaps matching TRBD1 (5 bases). CDR3 length equals 16 residues. Germline CDR1 is LGHDT and CDR2 is YNNKEL (reference sequence). Trimming left V 0 bases short and J 4 bases short, with 15 bases between.

The CDR3: CASSPREGAQGYTF. The CDR3 nucleotides are TGTGCCAGCAGTCCCCGGGAGGGGGCGCAGGGCTACACCTTC. This chain connects TRBV6-5 to TRBJ1-2, with 7 bases lining up with TRBD1. Germline V gene lookup returns CDR1 MNHEY and CDR2 SVGAGI. Losses at the gene ends were 5 bases for V and 8 bases for J; bases not matched to a gene: 11. The CDR3 extends over 14 amino acids.

The J gene is TRBJ2-1, the V gene TRBV27; a weak D match, TRBD2 (6 bases). V lost 7 bases, J lost 9 bases, and 22 bases lay in between. From germline, CDR1 is MNHEY and CDR2 SMNVEV (reference sequence). The CDR3 consists of 15 residues. The DNA of the CDR3 is TGTGCCAGCACCCCCTATAACCCGGGCGGGGCTGAGCAGTTCTTC. This sequence encodes CASTPYNPGGAEQFF.

This chain joins TRBV20-1 and TRBJ1-2; D ambiguous. From germline, CDR1 is DFQATT and CDR2 SNEGSKA (reference sequence). V lost 2 bases to trimming and J lost 6 bases, with 7 bases between them. This CDR3 region has 11 residues. The DNA for the CDR3 is TGCAGTGCTAGAATGGGCCATGGCTACACCTTC. This encodes CSARMGHGYTF.

In DNA form, the CDR3 reads TGTGCCGTCAGACTTCAGGATACGCAGTATTTT. Translation gives CAVRLQDTQYF. This rearrangement joins TRBV11-2 to TRBJ2-3, with D hard to call. V shed 11 bases and J shed 6 bases, with 12 bases lying between them. Germline CDR1 reads SGHAT; CDR2 reads FQNNGV. This CDR3 contains 11 residues.

This CDR3 is CASSQPGRAVGEKLFF. In DNA form, the CDR3 reads TGTGCCAGCAGCCAACCTGGGAGGGCAGTAGGAGAAAAACTGTTTTTT. V is TRBV3-1 (or the pseudogene TRBV3-2) and J is TRBJ1-4; D remains ambiguous. V lost 2 bases to trimming and J lost 8 bases, with 18 bases between them. The length of the CDR3 is 16 residues. Germline loops: CDR1 LGHDT, CDR2 YNNKEL (reference sequence).

This clone was found once. This chain links TRBV2 with TRBJ2-2, with D maybe TRBD2 (5 bases). Germline lookup yields CDR1 SNHLY and CDR2 FYNNEI. Trimming stripped 8 bases from V and 7 bases from J, with 17 bases between. The CDR3 is made up of 14 amino acids. The CDR3 loop is CASYPGSSGGELFF. The CDR3 nucleotides read TGTGCCAGCTATCCGGGGTCCTCGGGCGGGGAGCTGTTTTTT.

The chain is built from TRBV25-1 and TRBJ2-3, with 12 bases identical to TRBD2. Trimming cost V 6 bases and J 5 bases; bases outside gene matches: 6. The CDR3 runs to 15 residues. Germline V CDR1 and CDR2: MGHDK, SYGVNS. As DNA, the CDR3 is TGTGCCAGCAGCGTAACTAGCGGGGGGCGAGATACGCAGTATTTT. This translates into CASSVTSGGRDTQYF.

This clone has just a few counts. J is TRBJ2-4 and V is TRBV14, with a tentative D call TRBD2 (6 bases). V was shortened by 0 bases and J by 6 bases, with 12 bases between the two germline ends. This CDR3 spans 15 amino acids. Germline V gene data show CDR1 as SGHDN and CDR2 as FVKESK. In DNA form, the CDR3 reads TGTGCCAGCAGCCAAGACAGGGCGCGGGGAAACATTCAGTACTTC. Its translation is CASSQDRARGNIQYF.

J is TRBJ1-4 and V is TRBV5-4; no clear D. Germline lookup yields CDR1 SGHNT and CDR2 YYREEE (reference sequence). V was shortened by 3 bases and J by 2 bases, with 14 bases between the two germline ends. This CDR3 contains 16 residues. CDR3 sequence (DNA): TGTGCCAGCAGCTCGGATACAGACCCCACTAATGAAAAACTGTTTTTT. It translates to CASSSDTDPTNEKLFF. Together with reference TRBV5-4 and TRBJ1-4, the CDR3 gives the full variable domain: ETGVTQSPTHLIKTRGQQVTLRCSSQSGHNTVSWYQQALGQGPQFIFQYYREEENGRGNFPPRFSGLQFPNYSSELNVNALELDDSALYLCASSSDTDPTNEKLFFGSGTQLSVL.

The genes are TRBV2 and TRBJ1-1; D is uncertain. The CDR3 is made up of 13 amino acids. The germline V and J ends were trimmed by 5 bases and 2 bases, with 9 bases remaining between them. Germline CDR1 SNHLY, CDR2 FYNNEI. The chain's CDR3 is CASSRGVNTEAFF. The CDR3 DNA reads TGTGCCAGCAGTCGCGGGGTCAACACTGAAGCTTTCTTT.

This rearrangement joins TRBV11-2 to TRBJ1-1; D may be TRBD1 (5 bases). V was cut by 2 bases and J by 3 bases, with 10 bases left in between. CDR1 SGHAT and CDR2 FQNNGV come from the germline V gene. CDR3 length equals 14 residues. This CDR3 reads CASSLWGGDTEAFF. The CDR3 coding sequence is TGTGCCAGCAGCTTATGGGGGGGGGACACTGAAGCTTTCTTT.

This chain joins TRBV3-1 (or the pseudogene TRBV3-2) and TRBJ2-5, with a weak D call TRBD1 (6 bases). The CDR3 sequence is 14 residues long. Germline-derived CDR1 and CDR2 are LGHDT and YNNKEL (reference sequence). Between the trimmed V and J ends, which lost 4 bases and 3 bases, there was a span of 12 bases. The CDR3 nucleotides are TGTGCCAGCAGCCTTCACGAGGGGGAAGAGACCCAGTACTTC. Translation: CASSLHEGEETQYF.

V and J are TRBV3-1 (or the pseudogene TRBV3-2) and TRBJ2-7, with D perhaps matching TRBD2 (5 bases). The CDR3 has 17 residues. The germline gives CDR1 LGHDT, CDR2 YNNKEL (reference sequence). V lost 4 bases and J 0 bases, leaving 19 bases between the germline ends. CDR3 sequence reads: CASSPQPASPSSYEQYF. The CDR3 region has the DNA TGTGCCAGCAGCCCCCAGCCGGCTAGCCCAAGCTCCTACGAGCAGTACTTC.